One sample yielded the 25 T cell receptor delta chains listed below, sequenced in a study of gamma-delta T cells after stem cell transplantation. TCRdb made new clone calls on the RT-PCR reads using CATT. The table has about 1,800 delta-chain clones, 15% to 20% seen once. The sequenced material came from gamma-delta T cells. These receptors were collected from a human donor. It is not recorded whose cells these are; they may come from a transplant donor.

Points on this clone: The protein TCRdb lists belongs to a much larger clone and differs from this DNA's translation at residue 9, which points to a read error; the protein shown is made from the DNA. J is TRDJ3 and V is TRDV2, with D maybe TRDD3 (5 bases). With 0 bases removed from V and 0 bases from J, the gap between germline ends came to 11 bases. This CDR3 comprises 18 residues. Looked up from germline, CDR1 is GEAIGNYY and CDR2 is EKD. The CDR3 DNA reads as TGTGCCTGTGACACCGGGATGACGCACTCCTGGGACACCCGACAGATGTTTTTC. It encodes CACDTGMTHSWDTRQMFF.

The V gene is TRDV2, the J gene TRDJ1, with 8 nucleotides matching TRDD3. The junction had 19 bases not matched to a gene; V was cut back by 0 bases and J by 2 bases. CDR1 and CDR2 from the germline V gene are GEAIGNYY and EKD. This CDR3 has 20 amino acids. The CDR3 coding sequence is TGTGCCTGTGACACCGTCCCTACTGGGGGGAATCAAGGGAGGACCGATAAACTCATCTTT. Amino acid sequence: CACDTVPTGGNQGRTDKLIF.

This clone has a handful of counts. DNA for the CDR3: TGTGCTCTTGGGGAACTTTGGGGCCTTCTCTCAAAGTTTCTGGGGGATACGCGGGGGAGTACCGATAAACTCATCTTT. It specifies CALGELWGLLSKFLGDTRGSTDKLIF. This chain uses TRDV1 with TRDJ1, with 12 positions matching TRDD3. The CDR3 totals 26 residues. CDR1 and CDR2 from the germline V gene are TSWWSYY and QGS. The J segment lost 2 bases and the V segment lost 0 bases, leaving 31 bases of the junction unmatched.

In the case of this clone: TCRdb lists the protein of a much larger clone for this DNA, which differs at residue 5, so this is likely a read error; the protein given here is translated from the DNA itself. J is TRDJ1 and V is TRDV2; 8 bases map to TRDD3. CDR3 size: 18 residues. Per germline, CDR1 GEAIGNYY and CDR2 EKD. Losses at the gene ends were 2 bases for V and 1 base for J; bases not matched to a gene: 14. The CDR3 loop is CACDRLTVDGDTTDKLIF. The CDR3 DNA sequence: TGTGCCTGTGACAGATTAACCGTCGACGGGGATACCACCGATAAACTCATCTTT.

A few counts support this clone. With a far larger clone one base away, a read error is the likely cause. At the DNA level, this CDR3 is encoded by other sequences in the same sample as well. The gene calls are TRDV3 and TRDJ1; 7 bases are shared with TRDD3. Germline CDR1 TVYSNPD, CDR2 GDNSRS (reference sequence). This CDR3 spans 20 amino acids. The V and J ends lost 4 bases and 0 bases, in that order; junction bases with no gene match: 26. The CDR3 sequence: CASGDSTPTGVMANTDKLIF. CDR3 in DNA: TGTGCCTCAGGGGACTCCACGCCGACTGGGGTGATGGCCAACACCGATAAACTCATCTTT.

Worth noting for this clone: An end of the junction differs from the germline gene, which may be a read error. The chain carries TRDV3 and TRDJ1, with D unresolved. Germline lookup yields CDR1 TVYSNPD and CDR2 GDNSRS (reference sequence). The CDR3 consists of 12 residues. CDR3 protein: CAFRIYTDNLIF. CDR3 DNA: TGTGCCTTTCGGATTTACACCGATAACCTCATCTTT.

This clone was seen more than once but under ten times. The rearrangement links TRDV2 to TRDJ1; D perhaps matches TRDD3 (5 bases). The germline V gene encodes CDR1 GEAIGNYY and CDR2 EKD. V lost 3 bases and J lost 0, with 19 bases in between. This CDR3 has 17 amino acids. The CDR3: CACDSLTGADYTDKLIF. DNA of the CDR3: TGTGCCTGTGACTCCCTGACTGGTGCCGACTACACCGATAAACTCATCTTT.

The gene calls are TRDV2 and TRDJ1, with 9 bases fitting TRDD3. In germline, CDR1 is GEAIGNYY, CDR2 EKD. This CDR3 is built from 20 residues. The junction had 16 bases not matched to a gene; V was cut back by 0 bases and J by 0 bases. This chain's CDR3 is CACDTVTGGPSSEYTDKLIF. The CDR3, as DNA: TGTGCCTGTGACACCGTTACTGGGGGACCCTCGAGCGAGTACACCGATAAACTCATCTTT.

To note about this clone: At residue 10, the TCRdb amino acid sequence and the translated nucleotide sequence differ, so the protein here is the DNA translation. The chain carries TRDV3 and TRDJ1, with TRDD2 as a possible D gene (6 bases). With 2 bases removed from V and 10 bases from J, the gap between germline ends came to 26 bases. This CDR3 comprises 15 residues. Germline V gene lookup returns CDR1 TVYSNPD and CDR2 GDNSRS (reference sequence). Here the CDR3 reads CAFSLLPLYPYTLIF. The CDR3, as DNA: TGTGCCTTTTCACTCCTTCCGCTGTACCCCTATACACTCATCTTT.

On this clone itself: Just one base apart from a much larger clone, this may be a read error. The sample carries other DNA sequences with the same CDR3. The CDR3 bases are TGTGCCCTTGGGGTACCCCCTTCCTACGGGACTGGGGGATACAGATTCGGGGTGAGGCTCATCTTT. It translates to CALGVPPSYGTGGYRFGVRLIF. This chain links TRDV1 with TRDJ1, with TRDD3 matching 12 bases. CDR1 is TSWWSYY and CDR2 is QGS in the germline V gene. The CDR3 sequence is 22 residues long.

Worth noting for this clone: The protein that TCRdb holds for this DNA derives from a much larger clone and differs from the translated DNA at residue 9, which likely indicates a read error; the protein shown here is translated from the DNA. The CDR3 coding sequence is TGTGCCTCAGGGGACTCTACGCCGTCTGGGGTGATGGCCAACACCGATAAACTCATCTTT. It yields the protein CASGDSTPSGVMANTDKLIF. The chain combines TRDV3 with TRDJ1, with D maybe TRDD3 (6 bases). Between the trimmed V and J ends, which lost 4 bases and 0 bases, there was a span of 33 bases. The CDR3 is made up of 20 amino acids. The germline CDR1 and CDR2 sequences are TVYSNPD and GDNSRS (reference sequence).

In the case of this clone: A far more abundant clone sits one base away, making this likely a read error. The chain is built from TRDV1 and TRDJ1; 12 bases are shared with TRDD3. CDR1 and CDR2 from the germline V gene are TSWWSYY and QGS. CDR3 length: 23 amino acids. CDR3 nucleotides: TGTGCTCTTGGGGTTATTCGTCCCGGACAACCCTACTGGGGGATACAGTACACCGATAAACCCATCTTT. This encodes CALGVIRPGQPYWGIQYTDKPIF.

As concerns this clone: TCRdb's listed protein matches a much larger clone and diverges from this DNA's translation at residue 5, likely through a read error; the protein shown comes from the DNA. V and J are TRDV1 and TRDJ1, with 9 positions matching TRDD2. CDR3 size: 19 residues. Germline CDR1 is TSWWSYY and CDR2 is QGS. V shed 4 bases and J 3 bases; nucleotides not matched to a gene: 18. In nucleotides, the CDR3 is TGTGCTCTTGGGGGCAGCCTTCCTACTTGGGGGACATTTCCCGATAAACTCATCTTT. Protein product: CALGGSLPTWGTFPDKLIF.

This chain uses TRDV1 with TRDJ1, with TRDD3 matching 11 bases. This CDR3 spans 24 amino acids. In germline, CDR1 is TSWWSYY, CDR2 QGS. V trimming: 0 bases; J trimming: 2 bases; junction bases outside the gene matches: 26. The CDR3: CALGELFLRDHTWGILRRTDKLIF. The CDR3 DNA sequence: TGTGCTCTTGGGGAACTTTTCCTACGGGACCACACCTGGGGGATACTCAGGCGAACCGATAAACTCATCTTT.

On this clone: Possible read error: a much larger clone is one base away. The chain couples TRDV1 to TRDJ2; D is possibly TRDD1, TRDD2 or TRDD3 (6 bases each). CDR1 and CDR2 (germline): TSWWSYY, QGS. Between the trimmed V and J ends, which lost 5 bases and 2 bases, there was a span of 36 bases. The CDR3 runs to 23 residues. The CDR3 region is CALGKGILLKYGGRLDLTAQLFF. The CDR3 region has the DNA TGTGCTCTTGGGAAGGGGATCCTACTGAAATACGGGGGGAGACTGGACTTGACAGCACAACTCTTCTTT.

This clone was observed a few times. This rearrangement joins TRDV1 to TRDJ1; a weak D match, TRDD3 (6 bases). CDR3 size: 15 residues. Looked up from germline, CDR1 is TSWWSYY and CDR2 is QGS. V was pared by 0 bases and J by 0 bases, with 8 bases between. As DNA, the CDR3 is TGTGCTCTTGGGGAACTCCTGGGGTACACCGATAAACTCATCTTT. Translated, it gives CALGELLGYTDKLIF.

This clone was detected a few times. The translation of this DNA and the TCRdb protein of a much larger clone differ at residue 9, probably owing to a read error; the protein shown here is translated from the DNA. V is TRDV2 and J is TRDJ1; tentative D call: TRDD3 (5 bases). The CDR3 runs to 14 residues. The germline CDR1 and CDR2 sequences are GEAIGNYY and EKD. Trimming took 0 bases from V and 9 from J, leaving 16 bases between them. The CDR3 protein is CACDTVSGKRELIF. For the CDR3, the DNA is TGTGCCTGTGACACCGTGTCGGGGAAGAGGGAACTCATCTTT.

This clone was counted only a few times. The gene calls are TRDV1 and TRDJ1; a weak D match, TRDD3 (6 bases). The CDR3 consists of 21 residues. Germline V lookup: CDR1 TSWWSYY, CDR2 QGS. V was pared by 0 bases and J by 0 bases, with 26 bases between. The CDR3 sequence: CALGELRRFWGWGVYTDKLIF. The CDR3 DNA sequence: TGTGCTCTTGGGGAACTTCGAAGGTTCTGGGGATGGGGAGTATACACCGATAAACTCATCTTT.

Points on this clone: A read error is likely here: a far larger clone is one base away. The sample contains more than one DNA sequence encoding this CDR3. V gene TRAV29/DV5 combines with J gene TRDJ1, with D possibly matching TRDD3 (5 bases). CDR3 length: 13 residues. Germline CDR1 and CDR2: NSMFDY and ISSIKDK. The CDR3 loop reads CAAQFKRGDKLIF. The CDR3 bases are TGTGCCGCACAATTTAAGAGGGGGGATAAACTCATCTTT.

The sample holds a few counts of this clone. The protein in TCRdb stems from a much larger clone and differs at residue 12 from this DNA's translation, likely a read error; here the protein is translated from the DNA. The chain employs TRDV3 and TRDJ1; 7 bases are a match to TRDD3. Looked up from germline, CDR1 is TVYSNPD and CDR2 is GDNSRS (reference sequence). CDR3 length: 20 amino acids. The junction had 26 bases not matched to a gene; V was cut back by 4 bases and J by 0 bases. The CDR3 region has the DNA TGTGCCTCAGGGGACTCTACGCCGACTGGGGTGATAGCCAACACCGATAAACTCATCTTT. Amino acids: CASGDSTPTGVIANTDKLIF.

With respect to this clone: A read error likely explains why the TCRdb protein, taken from a much larger clone, differs from this DNA's translation at residue 3; the protein shown is translated from the DNA. The rearrangement joins TRDV2 to TRDJ1; D unresolved. The CDR3 sequence is 17 residues long. The V gene's germline CDR1 is GEAIGNYY and CDR2 EKD. The CDR3 sequence is CARDTLGSALDTDKLIF. Written as DNA, the CDR3 is TGTGCCCGTGACACCCTCGGGTCCGCCCTTGACACCGATAAACTCATCTTT.

This clone counts as medium-sized (0.01 to 0.1%). This sequence joins TRDV2 and TRDJ1, with 12 bases fitting TRDD3. J gave up 3 bases and V 5 bases, and 9 bases lay outside the gene matches. There are 16 residues in the CDR3. Germline V gene data show CDR1 as GEAIGNYY and CDR2 as EKD. CDR3 sequence reads: CACAPLLGDTADKLIF. The CDR3 DNA is TGTGCCTGTGCACCCTTACTGGGGGATACAGCCGATAAACTCATCTTT.

This clone appeared a few times. The TCRdb protein comes from a much larger clone and disagrees with this DNA's translation at residue 7, likely due to a read error; the protein given here is derived from the DNA. The rearrangement links TRDV2 to TRDJ1; 7 bases line up with TRDD3. CDR1 and CDR2 (germline): GEAIGNYY, EKD. The CDR3 is 20 residues long. V shed 0 bases and J 4 bases; nucleotides not matched to a gene: 22. Here the CDR3 reads CACDTVTSNWGSENGDKLIF. The CDR3 DNA reads TGTGCCTGTGACACCGTTACTTCCAACTGGGGATCGGAAAATGGCGATAAACTCATCTTT.

The CDR3 reads CACDTLLTGGPNTDKLIF. CDR3 DNA sequence: TGTGCCTGTGACACCCTCCTTACTGGGGGACCAAACACCGATAAACTCATCTTT. This rearrangement joins TRDV2 to TRDJ1; 9 bases align to TRDD3. The CDR3 spans 18 residues. CDR1 and CDR2 (germline): GEAIGNYY, EKD. V shed 0 bases, J shed 0 bases, and the junction held 10 bases outside the gene matches.

A remark on this clone: One end of the junction does not line up with germline, which may come from a read error. The chain combines TRDV1 with TRDJ4, with 11 bases fitting TRDD3. The CDR3 spans 22 residues. CDR1 and CDR2 from the germline V gene are TSWWSYY and QGS. In DNA form, the CDR3 reads TGTGCTATTGGGGAAACCTTCCTAAGAAGGCTGGGGGATACCGACTCCACAGGACCCCTGATCTTT. Its protein is CAIGETFLRRLGDTDSTGPLIF.